This TCR beta chain is drawn from a study of shared clonotypes between healthy human individuals. Study-wide context: The cohort comprised a couple of women and a few men. Their ages spanned 18 to 49 years.

Adult Caucasians living in Nashville, Tennessee made up all of the donors. CDR1 is SGHDT and CDR2 is YYEEEE in the germline V gene. CDR3 length: 13 amino acids. V lost 3 bases and J 4 bases, leaving 8 bases between the germline ends. The table came from immunoSEQ multiplex PCR; TCRdb's copy has only in-frame clones and leaves some out. The sample records roughly 450,000 clones, 79% being singletons. This sequence originates from a woman aged 40 to 50 in good health. Some clones in this sample may be carry-over from other donors' samples. The chain has TRBV5-6 and TRBJ1-5; D is perhaps TRBD1 (5 bases). Sequencing input: PBMCs. CDR3 region: CASSWGRNQPQHF. The CDR3 DNA sequence: TGTGCCAGCAGCTGGGGGAGGAATCAGCCCCAGCATTTT.